This T cell receptor beta chain stems from a study of post-analysis software for immune sequencing data. This clonotype was recorded a few times. The antigen is undetermined. The junction differs from germline at one of its ends, possibly a read error. General study findings and limits: The five TRBV segments detected at higher frequency in patients than in controls included TRBV5-6, TRBV5-1 and TRBV20-1.

The library was made from cDNA and included unique molecular identifiers. Once roughly 1 to 11 million T cells were used, roughly 0.5 million cDNA molecules resulted. Each CDR3 protein is one row after TCRdb ran MiXCR on the PCR reads. The data show approximately 250,000 distinct CDR3 sequences, roughly a third seen once. The CDR3 covers 14 residues. CDR1 and CDR2 (germline): SGHTA, FQGNSA. This TCR was sampled from a girl aged 5 to 17 with multiple sclerosis. V gene TRBV7-2 combines with J gene TRBJ2-6; a possible D gene is TRBD1 (5 bases). The material sequenced was blood. CDR3 in amino acids: CAGKRASGANVRTF. The CDR3 region has the DNA TGTGCCGGAAAACGGGCCTCTGGGGCCAACGTCCGGACTTTC.